This TCR beta chain was identified during a study of a mutant IDH1 vaccine in newly diagnosed glioma. As for the study in general: An approximately 60% male, 37.5% female split and a mean age of roughly 37 years characterized treated patients. Most patients had received both radiotherapy and temozolomide, the prior options being radiotherapy, temozolomide, or both.

This clone came up a few times. V gave up 2 bases and J gave up 8 bases, with 18 bases separating them. This CDR3 comprises 15 residues. The germline V gene encodes CDR1 SNHLY and CDR2 FYNNEI. TCRdb's copy holds only in-frame clones and misses some; the assay was immunoSEQ multiplex PCR. The data contain 20,000 to 25,000 clones, approximately 93% of them singletons. The time point: baseline, week 1 (first vaccination visit). Treatment here: pre-vaccination baseline after standard-of-care therapy. This TCR derives from a man aged 40-55 years with glioma. The rearrangement uses TRBV2 and TRBJ1-2; a possible D gene is TRBD1 (5 bases). The starting material was PBMCs, obtained from a glioma patient treated with radiotherapy, temozolomide or both. CDR3 region: CASSEKGRVSSGYTF. DNA for the CDR3: TGTGCCAGCAGTGAAAAAGGCAGGGTGTCTTCCGGCTACACCTTC.